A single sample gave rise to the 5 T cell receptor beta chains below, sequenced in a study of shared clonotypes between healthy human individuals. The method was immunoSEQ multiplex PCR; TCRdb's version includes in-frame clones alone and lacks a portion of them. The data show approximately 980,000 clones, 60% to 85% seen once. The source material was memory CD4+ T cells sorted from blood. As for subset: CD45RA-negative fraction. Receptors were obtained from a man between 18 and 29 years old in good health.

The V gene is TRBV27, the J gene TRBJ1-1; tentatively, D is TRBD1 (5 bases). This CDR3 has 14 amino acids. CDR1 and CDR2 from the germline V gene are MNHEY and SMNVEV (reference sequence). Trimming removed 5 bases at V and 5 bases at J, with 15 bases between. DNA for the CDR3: TGTGCCAGCAGTAAGGCCGGGGCGCGAACTGAAGCTTTCTTT. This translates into CASSKAGARTEAFF.

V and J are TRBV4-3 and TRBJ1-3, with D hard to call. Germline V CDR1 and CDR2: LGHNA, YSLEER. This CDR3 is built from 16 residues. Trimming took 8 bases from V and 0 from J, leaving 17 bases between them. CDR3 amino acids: CASAELGVASGNTIYF. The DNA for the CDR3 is TGCGCCAGCGCTGAATTAGGCGTAGCCTCTGGAAACACCATATATTTT.

For the CDR3, the DNA is TGTGCCAGCAGCTTCGGGACAGGGAGCTCACCCCTCCACTTT. Protein sequence: CASSFGTGSSPLHF. The gene calls are TRBV5-6 and TRBJ1-6; 9 nucleotides match TRBD1. Trimming took 2 bases from V and 10 from J; bases not matched to a gene: 4. This CDR3 comprises 14 residues. Germline values: CDR1 SGHDT, CDR2 YYEEEE.

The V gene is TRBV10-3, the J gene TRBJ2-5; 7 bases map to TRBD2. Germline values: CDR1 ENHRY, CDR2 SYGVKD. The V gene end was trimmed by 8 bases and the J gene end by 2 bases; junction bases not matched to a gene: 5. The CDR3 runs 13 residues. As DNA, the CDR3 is TGTGCCATCTCAGCTAGCGGTCAAGAGACCCAGTACTTC. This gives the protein CAISASGQETQYF.

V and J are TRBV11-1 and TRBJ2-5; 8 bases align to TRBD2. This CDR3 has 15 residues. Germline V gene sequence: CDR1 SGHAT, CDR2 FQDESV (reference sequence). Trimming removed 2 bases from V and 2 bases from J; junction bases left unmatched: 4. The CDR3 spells CASSLLLAAQETQYF. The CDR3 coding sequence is TGTGCCAGCAGCTTATTACTAGCGGCTCAAGAGACCCAGTACTTC.